The next 15 T cell receptor beta chains were all read from a single sample in a study of monozygotic twins with inflammatory bowel disease. From the 5' RACE reads, TCRdb lists one entry per CDR3 protein and no DNA. Its listing shows under 150,000 distinct CDR3 sequences. The sample comprised blood. All receptors come from a human donor with ulcerative colitis or Crohn's disease, or a healthy co-twin of an affected twin (not recorded which).

J is TRBJ2-1 and V is TRBV18; TCRdb returns TRBD1, unconfirmable since there is no DNA. The CDR3 is made up of 15 amino acids. CDR1 KGHSH and CDR2 LQKENI come from the germline V gene. The CDR3 is CASSPGQGSNNEQFF.

The chain uses TRBV5-1 and TRBJ2-2. Looked up from germline, CDR1 is SGHRS and CDR2 is YFSETQ. The CDR3 length is 16 residues. The CDR3 is CASSLAQTRDTGELFF.

This rearrangement joins TRBV10-3 to TRBJ1-5; TCRdb designates TRBD1, a call that cannot be tested without DNA. The CDR3 runs 14 residues. The germline V gene encodes CDR1 ENHRY and CDR2 SYGVKD. CDR3 sequence: CAISEGRDHQPQHF.

CDR3 in amino acids: CASSLTGRPNTEAFF. V is TRBV7-3 and J is TRBJ1-1. The CDR3 has 15 amino acids. The germline gives CDR1 SGHTA, CDR2 FQGTGA.

The gene calls are TRBV5-8 and TRBJ2-7; checking the TCRdb D call of TRBD2 is not possible without DNA. The CDR3 spans 14 residues. Germline CDR1 reads SGHTS; CDR2 reads YDEGEE. The CDR3 reads CASSLATAVYEQYF.

The chain joins TRBV20-1 to TRBJ2-7; TCRdb's D call of TRBD1 is untestable without DNA. This CDR3 spans 14 amino acids. CDR1 and CDR2 (germline): DFQATT, SNEGSKA (reference sequence). The CDR3 here is CSAHRDRVSYEQYF.

The chain employs TRBV6-5 and TRBJ2-2. The CDR3 runs 15 residues. In germline, CDR1 is MNHEY, CDR2 SVGAGI. The CDR3 protein is CASSYAKGIPGELFF.

The chain is built from TRBV4-1 and TRBJ1-2. The CDR3 consists of 17 residues. The germline V gene has CDR1 MGHRA and CDR2 YSYEKL. The CDR3 protein is CASSHRTSQRPTDGYTF.

V is TRBV19 and J is TRBJ2-7; TCRdb's D gene call, TRBD2, goes unchecked for lack of DNA. CDR3 length equals 13 residues. Germline CDR1 and CDR2: LNHDA and SQIVND (reference sequence). The CDR3 reads CASSIGRAYEQYF.

The chain has TRBV12-3 or TRBV12-4 and TRBJ1-2; the D gene TCRdb calls, TRBD1, cannot be checked with no DNA. The CDR3 consists of 16 residues. CDR3 sequence reads: CASSTGTGGLSRGYTF.

The chain links TRBV5-1 to TRBJ2-5; as DNA is missing, the TRBD1 call by TCRdb cannot be tested. Germline V gene lookup returns CDR1 SGHRS and CDR2 YFSETQ. The CDR3 is 15 amino acids. CDR3: CASSLVAGGAETQYF.

The J gene is TRBJ2-1, the V gene TRBV20-1. The CDR3 covers 14 residues. Germline CDR1 reads DFQATT; CDR2 reads SNEGSKA (reference sequence). CDR3 sequence: CSARTENSYNEQFF.

This chain links TRBV20-1 with TRBJ2-3; TCRdb reports TRBD2, a call that lacks DNA to check it against. The CDR3 loop spans 14 amino acids. Per the germline V gene, CDR1 is DFQATT and CDR2 is SNEGSKA (reference sequence). CDR3 loop: CSGGLAGGTDTQYF.

The rearrangement uses TRBV12-3 or TRBV12-4 and TRBJ1-1; TCRdb lists TRBD1, though no DNA is available to test this call. This CDR3 has 13 amino acids. CDR3 protein: CASSYSQGTEAFF.

The gene calls are TRBV5-1 and TRBJ2-4; checking the TCRdb D call of TRBD1 is not possible without DNA. CDR1 SGHRS and CDR2 YFSETQ come from the germline V gene. This CDR3 comprises 18 residues. The chain's CDR3 is CASSTRTGGNIAKNIQYF.